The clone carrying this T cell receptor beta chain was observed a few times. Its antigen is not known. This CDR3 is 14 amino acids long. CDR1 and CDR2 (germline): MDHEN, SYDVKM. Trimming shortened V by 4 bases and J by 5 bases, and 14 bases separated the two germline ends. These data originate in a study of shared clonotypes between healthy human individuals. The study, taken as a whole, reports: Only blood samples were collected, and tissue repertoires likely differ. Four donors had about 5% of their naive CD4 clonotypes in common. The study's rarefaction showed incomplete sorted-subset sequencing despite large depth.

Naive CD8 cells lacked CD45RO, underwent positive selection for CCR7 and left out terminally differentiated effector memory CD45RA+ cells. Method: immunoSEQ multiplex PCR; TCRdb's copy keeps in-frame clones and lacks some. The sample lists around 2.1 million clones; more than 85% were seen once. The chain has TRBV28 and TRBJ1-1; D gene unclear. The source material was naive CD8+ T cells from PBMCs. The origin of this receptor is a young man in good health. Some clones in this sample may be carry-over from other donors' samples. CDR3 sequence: CASSYPARRTEAFF. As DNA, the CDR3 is TGTGCCAGCAGTTACCCGGCCCGGAGAACTGAAGCTTTCTTT. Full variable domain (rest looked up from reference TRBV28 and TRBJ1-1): DVKVTQSSRYLVKRTGEKVFLECVQDMDHENMFWYRQDPGLGLRLIYFSYDVKMKEKGDIPEGYSVSREKKERFSLILESASTNQTSMYLCASSYPARRTEAFFGQGTRLTVV.